The 19 T cell receptor beta chains reported below all come from one sample, sequenced in a study of breast tumors, draining lymph nodes, adjacent tissues. TCRdb reprocessed the multiplex PCR reads via MiXCR and lists one record per CDR3 protein. The table has about 230,000 distinct CDR3 sequences, roughly 30% seen once. The lymph nodes were axillary draining lymph nodes from breast cancer patients. Material for sequencing was axillary lymph node tissue. The receptors here all came from a female donor with breast cancer. Some clones in this sample may be carry-over from other donors' samples.

This clonotype has a count of ten or more. The chain carries TRBV7-3 and TRBJ2-5; D gene uncertain. Per germline, CDR1 SGHTA and CDR2 FQGTGA. This CDR3 has 13 residues. V shed 5 bases and J shed 1 base, with 8 bases lying between them. The CDR3 spells CASSASIQETQYF. CDR3 DNA: TGTGCCAGCAGCGCCTCCATCCAAGAGACCCAGTACTTC.

This clonotype has at least ten counts. The rearrangement uses TRBV6-1 and TRBJ1-6, with D perhaps TRBD1 (5 bases). This CDR3 comprises 14 residues. The V gene lost 2 bases and the J gene lost 6 bases, with 8 bases spanning the gap. In germline, CDR1 is MNHNS, CDR2 SASEGT. The DNA for the CDR3 is TGTGCCAGCAGTGAACGTCAGGGTAATTCACCCCTCCACTTT. It translates to CASSERQGNSPLHF.

CDR3 DNA sequence: TGTGCCAGCAGTCCGGACAGGGGAGTAGGTTCACCCCTCCACTTT. Its protein product is CASSPDRGVGSPLHF. This chain uses TRBV6-5 with TRBJ1-6, with TRBD1 matching 9 bases. The J segment lost 9 bases and the V segment lost 5 bases, leaving 8 bases of the junction unmatched. In germline, CDR1 is MNHEY, CDR2 SVGAGI. This CDR3 has 15 amino acids.

The rearrangement uses TRBV6-1 and TRBJ1-1; D may be TRBD1 (5 bases). CDR1 is MNHNS and CDR2 is SASEGT in the germline V gene. Trimming pared 7 bases from V and 8 bases from J, leaving 17 bases between. This CDR3 is 13 amino acids long. The CDR3 reads CASTSGAFMEAFF. In DNA, the CDR3 is TGTGCCAGCACCTCCGGGGCCTTTATGGAAGCTTTCTTT.

The rearrangement joins TRBV11-2 to TRBJ1-5; D is unclear. Germline CDR1 SGHAT, CDR2 FQNNGV. The CDR3 has 14 amino acids. The V end lost 5 bases, the J end lost 2 bases, and 10 bases lay between the germline ends. CDR3 region: CASSNEGRNQPQHF. The CDR3 DNA is TGTGCCAGCAGCAACGAAGGACGCAATCAGCCCCAGCATTTT.

This clonotype has just one count. Relative to the germline gene, one junction end is altered; a read error may explain this. The CDR3 DNA sequence: TGTGCCAGCAGCTTAATACGGCGGGAGGGAGCAAAAGAGCAGTTCTTT. It is translated as CASSLIRREGAKEQFF. The genes are TRBV25-1 and TRBJ2-1; 9 bases are a match to TRBD2. Germline CDR1 is MGHDK and CDR2 is SYGVNS. This CDR3 has 16 residues.

The J gene is TRBJ2-3, the V gene TRBV29-1; the D gene could be TRBD1 or TRBD2 (5 bases each). V was cut by 8 bases and J by 2 bases, with 17 bases left in between. Germline loops: CDR1 SQVTM, CDR2 ANQGSEA. CDR3 length equals 14 residues. The CDR3 DNA reads TGCAGCTTCATTCCGGGGCGGTTCACAGATACGCAGTATTTT. This gives the protein CSFIPGRFTDTQYF.

The genes are TRBV27 and TRBJ2-7; 9 bases line up with TRBD2. V lost 6 bases, J lost 3 bases, and 3 bases stayed unmatched. This CDR3 comprises 13 residues. CDR1 MNHEY and CDR2 SMNVEV come from the germline V gene (reference sequence). The CDR3: CASRRGGGYEQYF. Here the CDR3 DNA reads TGTGCCAGCAGACGCGGGGGGGGCTACGAGCAGTACTTC.

About this clonotype: Just one base apart from a much larger clone, this may be a read error. The chain is built from TRBV20-1 and TRBJ2-7, with TRBD1 matching over 9 bases. V shed 3 bases and J 6 bases; nucleotides not matched to a gene: 9. Germline values: CDR1 DFQATT, CDR2 SNEGSKA (reference sequence). The CDR3 is made up of 14 amino acids. The CDR3 bases are TGCAGTGCTAGGAGGACAGGGGCGGTAGCCGAGCAGTACTTC. Translation gives CSARRTGAVAEQYF.

A remark on this clonotype: At one boundary the junction diverges from the germline segment, which might be a read error. The chain has TRBV19 and TRBJ2-2, with TRBD2 matching 10 bases. The CDR3 runs to 15 residues. The germline gives CDR1 LNHDA, CDR2 SQIVND (reference sequence). The CDR3 nucleotides are TGTGCCAGTAGCGGACTAGCGGTGAACACCGGGAAGCTGTTCTTT. It encodes CASSGLAVNTGKLFF.

This clonotype was recorded many times. The junction and the germline gene differ at one end; a read error may be behind it. The chain has TRBV20-1 and TRBJ2-4; 10 bases line up with TRBD2. Germline CDR1 reads DFQATT; CDR2 reads SNEGSKA (reference sequence). There are 17 residues in the CDR3. CDR3: CSTSGLAGVSAKNIQYF. CDR3 bases: TGCAGTACTAGCGGCCTAGCGGGAGTATCAGCCAAAAACATTCAGTACTTC.

Regarding this clonotype: This may come from a read error, since a much larger clone is one base off. The genes are TRBV30 and TRBJ2-3, with D maybe TRBD2 (5 bases). Trimming took off 0 bases at V and 1 base at J, with 11 bases between the two ends. Germline V lookup: CDR1 GTSNPN, CDR2 SVGIG (reference sequence). This CDR3 has 15 amino acids. CDR3 DNA sequence: TGTGCCTGGAGTGTATGGGCGGGCCGCACAGATACGCAGTATTTT. It specifies CAWSVWAGRTDTQYF.

This clonotype was seen ten or more times. The CDR3 DNA reads as TGTGCCAGCGGATCCGGACAGGGCCATCCGTACTTC. Translated, it gives CASGSGQGHPYF. The chain links TRBV12-3 or TRBV12-4 to TRBJ2-7; 8 nucleotides agree with TRBD1. J gave up 12 bases and V 8 bases, and 12 bases lay outside the gene matches. The CDR3 has 12 amino acids.

This clonotype was counted at least ten times. V is TRBV7-2 and J is TRBJ1-2; no firm D call. V gave up 5 bases and J gave up 6 bases, with 13 bases separating them. The CDR3 length is 13 residues. Per germline, CDR1 SGHTA and CDR2 FQGNSA. In nucleotides, the CDR3 is TGTGCCAGCAGCCCTCTTACCCCCAATGGCTACACCTTC. Amino acids: CASSPLTPNGYTF.

This clonotype was counted ten times or more. The chain couples TRBV11-3 to TRBJ2-2, with TRBD2 identical over 7 bases. The CDR3 spans 16 residues. V was pared by 6 bases and J by 6 bases, with 13 bases of the junction left unmatched. The germline gives CDR1 SGHNT, CDR2 YENEEA. The CDR3 loop reads CASRTSGGSMSGELFF. In nucleotides, the CDR3 is TGTGCCAGCAGAACTAGTGGCGGGAGTATGTCCGGGGAGCTGTTTTTT.

This chain uses TRBV20-1 with TRBJ2-3; unclear D gene. Germline V CDR1 and CDR2: DFQATT, SNEGSKA (reference sequence). The CDR3 is made up of 10 amino acids. V was shortened by 5 bases and J by 6 bases, with 6 bases between the two germline ends. Written as DNA, the CDR3 is TGCAGTGCTGTAAGGGATACGCAGTATTTT. This codes for CSAVRDTQYF.

The chain combines TRBV9 with TRBJ2-5, with 9 bases aligning to TRBD1. CDR1 and CDR2 from the germline V gene are SGDLS and YYNGEE. V was clipped by 3 bases and J by 2 bases; unmatched bases: 5. CDR3 length: 15 residues. The CDR3 coding sequence is TGTGCCAGCAGCGGGACAGGGGCGCCACAAGAGACCCAGTACTTC. Its translation: CASSGTGAPQETQYF.

A word on this clonotype: Given a much more abundant clone one base away, this may be a read error. J is TRBJ2-2 and V is TRBV6-1, with 7 bases identical to TRBD1. After removal of 8 bases from V and 7 bases from J, the junction contained 10 bases not matched to a gene. The germline V gene has CDR1 MNHNS and CDR2 SASEGT. The CDR3 contains 14 residues. Here the CDR3 DNA reads TGTGCCAGCGGAGGACAGGCCGGTGGCGGGGAGCTGTTTTTT. This gives the protein CASGGQAGGGELFF.

This clonotype has ten or more counts. The chain is built from TRBV3-2 and TRBJ1-5. TRBV3-2 is termed a pseudogene. The CDR3 has 16 amino acids. In DNA, the CDR3 is TGTGCCAGCAGCCCCCTACGATGGCCGGAAAGGCAGCCCCAGCATTTT. Protein: CASSPLRWPERQPQHF.